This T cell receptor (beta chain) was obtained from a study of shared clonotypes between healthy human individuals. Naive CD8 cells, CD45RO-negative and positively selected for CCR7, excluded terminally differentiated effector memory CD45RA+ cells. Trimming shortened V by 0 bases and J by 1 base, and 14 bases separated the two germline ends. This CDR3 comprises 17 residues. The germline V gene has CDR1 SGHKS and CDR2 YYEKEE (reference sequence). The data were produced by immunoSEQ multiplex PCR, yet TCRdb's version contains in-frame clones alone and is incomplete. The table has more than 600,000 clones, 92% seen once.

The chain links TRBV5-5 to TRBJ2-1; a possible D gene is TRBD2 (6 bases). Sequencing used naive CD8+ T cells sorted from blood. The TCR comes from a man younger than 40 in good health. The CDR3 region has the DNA TGTGCCAGCAGCTTGGGGACTACCTGGAGTTCCTACAATGAGCAGTTCTTC. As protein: CASSLGTTWSSYNEQFF.